These 5 T cell receptor beta chains were all obtained from the same sample, sequenced in a study of T cells expressing NK-cell markers. TCRdb re-called the 5' RACE reads; one entry per CDR3 protein, DNA not given. The listing contains some 440,000 distinct CDR3 sequences. The sequenced material came from blood T cells: a sorted CD56 or NKG2C T cell subset, CD4+ or CD8+ T cells, or bulk PBMC T cells (not recorded which). These receptors originate from a woman aged 50 to 60 in good health.

The CDR3 region is CASSVAAERGGELFF. V and J are TRBV9 and TRBJ2-2; lacking DNA, the TRBD2 call made by TCRdb goes unchecked. Germline assignment: CDR1 SGDLS and CDR2 YYNGEE. The CDR3 extends over 15 amino acids.

This chain's CDR3 is CASSETGTSDGETDTQYF. The chain links TRBV10-2 to TRBJ2-3; TCRdb lists TRBD2, though no DNA is available to test this call. This CDR3 is built from 18 residues. CDR1 WSHSY and CDR2 SAAADI come from the germline V gene.

The genes are TRBV20-1 and TRBJ2-1; TCRdb reports TRBD2, a call that lacks DNA to check it against. CDR1 is DFQATT and CDR2 is SNEGSKA in the germline V gene (reference sequence). CDR3 length: 18 residues. CDR3 amino acids: CSAGILAGGPRMWNEQFF.

The genes are TRBV2 and TRBJ2-1; TCRdb selects TRBD2, and the lack of DNA leaves this call unchecked. Germline lookup yields CDR1 SNHLY and CDR2 FYNNEI. There are 16 residues in the CDR3. This chain's CDR3 is CASSRLSSGSLNEQFF.

V is TRBV12-3 or TRBV12-4 and J is TRBJ1-1; the D call from TCRdb, TRBD1, cannot be confirmed without DNA. This CDR3 region has 16 residues. The chain's CDR3 is CASSLAHQGAGTEAFF.